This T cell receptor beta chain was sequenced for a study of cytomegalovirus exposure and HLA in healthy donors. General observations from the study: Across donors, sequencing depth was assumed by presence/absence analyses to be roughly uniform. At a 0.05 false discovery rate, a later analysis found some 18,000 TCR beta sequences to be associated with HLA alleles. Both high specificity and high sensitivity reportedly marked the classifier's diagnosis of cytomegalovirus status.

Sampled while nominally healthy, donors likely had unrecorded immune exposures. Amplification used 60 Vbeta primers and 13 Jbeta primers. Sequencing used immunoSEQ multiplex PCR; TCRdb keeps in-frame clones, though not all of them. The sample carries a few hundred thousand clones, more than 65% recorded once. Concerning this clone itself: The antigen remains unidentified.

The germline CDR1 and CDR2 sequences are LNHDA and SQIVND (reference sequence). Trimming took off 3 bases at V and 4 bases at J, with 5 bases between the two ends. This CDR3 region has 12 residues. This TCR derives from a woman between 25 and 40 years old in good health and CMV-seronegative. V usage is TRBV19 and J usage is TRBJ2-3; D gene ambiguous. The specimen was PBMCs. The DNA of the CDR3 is TGTGCCAGTAGTATTCAGGCAGATACGCAGTATTTT. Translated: CASSIQADTQYF. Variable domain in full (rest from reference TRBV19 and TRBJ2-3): DGGITQSPKYLFRKEGQNVTLSCEQNLNHDAMYWYRQDPGQGLRLIYYSQIVNDFQKGDIAEGYSVSREKKESFPLTVTSAQKNPTAFYLCASSIQADTQYFGPGTRLTVL.